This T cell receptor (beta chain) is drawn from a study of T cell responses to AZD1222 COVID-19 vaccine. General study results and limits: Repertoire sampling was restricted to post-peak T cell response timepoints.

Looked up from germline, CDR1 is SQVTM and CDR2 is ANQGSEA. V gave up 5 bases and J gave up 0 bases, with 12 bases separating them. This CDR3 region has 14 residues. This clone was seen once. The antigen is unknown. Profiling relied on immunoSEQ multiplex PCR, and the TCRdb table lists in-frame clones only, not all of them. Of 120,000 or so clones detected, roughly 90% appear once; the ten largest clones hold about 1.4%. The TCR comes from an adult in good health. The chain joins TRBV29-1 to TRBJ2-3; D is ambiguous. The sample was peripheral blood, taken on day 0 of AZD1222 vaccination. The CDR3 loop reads CSVKTDTSTDTQYF. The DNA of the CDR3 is TGCAGCGTTAAGACGGATACTAGCACAGATACGCAGTATTTT.